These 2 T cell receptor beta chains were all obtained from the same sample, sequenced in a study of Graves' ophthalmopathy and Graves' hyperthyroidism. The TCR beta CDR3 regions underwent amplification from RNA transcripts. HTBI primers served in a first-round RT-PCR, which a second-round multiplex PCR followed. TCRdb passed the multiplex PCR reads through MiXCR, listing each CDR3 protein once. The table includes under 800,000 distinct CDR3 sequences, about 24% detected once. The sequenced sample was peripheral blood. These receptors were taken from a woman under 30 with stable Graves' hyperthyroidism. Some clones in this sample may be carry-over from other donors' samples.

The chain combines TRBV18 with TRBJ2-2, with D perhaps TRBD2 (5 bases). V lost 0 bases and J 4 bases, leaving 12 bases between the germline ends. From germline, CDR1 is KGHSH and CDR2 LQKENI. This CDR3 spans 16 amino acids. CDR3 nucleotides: TGTGCCAGCTCACCACCCCGGACCGGGATCACCGGGGAGCTGTTTTTT. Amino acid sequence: CASSPPRTGITGELFF. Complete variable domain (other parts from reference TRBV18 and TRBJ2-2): NAGVMQNPRHLVRRRGQEARLRCSPMKGHSHVYWYRQLPEEGLKFMVYLQKENIIDESGMPKERFSAEFPKEGPSILRIQQVVRGDSAAYFCASSPPRTGITGELFFGEGSRLTVL.

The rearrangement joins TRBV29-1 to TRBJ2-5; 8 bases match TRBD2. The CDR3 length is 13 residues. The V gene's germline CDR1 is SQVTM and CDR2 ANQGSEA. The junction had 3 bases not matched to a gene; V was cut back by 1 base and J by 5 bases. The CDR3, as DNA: TGCAGCGTTGAAGGTGGCGGGGGGGAGACCCAGTACTTC. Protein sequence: CSVEGGGGETQYF.